This T cell receptor (beta chain) was captured by sequencing in a study of blood T cell repertoires in COVID-19 (TCRdb year 2020). Regarding the research as a whole: Samples from collaborators originated in the United States, Italy and Spain and spanned both the acute and convalescent phases of COVID-19. The repertoires were released in a freely available public database meant as a resource for research on the immune response to SARS-CoV-2. The material from the prospective study consisted of cDNA or gDNA derived from T cells, B-cell-depleted T cells, or PBMCs. The samples were drawn from the first 160 participants of the ongoing ImmuneRACE study and from some 1,300 subjects provided by 6 global collaborators. HLA class I and class II types, where available, came from metadata supplied by the sample provider rather than from assay-based typing. The sample metadata nearly always contained a de-identified subject ID, COVID-19 status, age in years and sex. Subjects who had been exposed to COVID-19, were actively infected with it, or had recovered from it provided the deeply sampled blood TCRbeta repertoires that made up the dataset. Broader findings and caveats from the paper: The amount of clinical and demographic metadata varied by source and participant and was provided uncurated.

The immunoSEQ Assay, a bias-controlled multiplex PCR, was used to amplify TCRbeta CDR3 regions from genomic DNA. The published analysis was carried out like this. Nucleated cell counts per sample were estimated from amplification of reference gene primers within the assay. Sequence reads were collapsed and filtered to measure the absolute abundance of every unique TCRbeta CDR3 rearrangement. For each sample, productive Simpson clonality was calculated as the square root of Simpson's diversity index across productive rearrangements. TCRdb limited this immuneACCESS table to in-frame rearrangements with V and J called. A share of clones is missing; checked studies link under half to unresolved V genes, and the rest is unexplained. D and trimming were read from the DNA, whereas the V and J calls and clone size are those reported in that table. Across this sample there are 65,000 to 70,000 clones, with about four fifths seen only once. Approximately 45% of the sample comes from the top ten.

A distance of 9 bases separates the germline ends of V and J, which lose 4 bases and 4 bases respectively. Including the terminal cysteine and phenylalanine, the CDR3 comprises 13 residues. Kept here is only the CDR3 DNA, which spans 39 bases and is read in frame from base 1. CDR1 and CDR2, per the germline V gene (reference sequence), are LGHDT and YNNKEL. Each collaborating institution followed its own protocols to collect whole blood in K2EDTA tubes. For TCRbeta analysis, collaborator samples were shipped as frozen whole blood, as isolated PBMCs, or as DNA extracted from either sample type. Comment on this clone: Its recognized antigen is unknown. The sample holds no much larger clone one base away, and base qualities are not on file.

Sequences were obtained from peripheral blood. Here the chain combines TRBV3-1 (or the pseudogene TRBV3-2) and TRBJ2-3, with the D gene not confidently named. The sequence came from a human donor in a cohort sampled during active COVID-19. Here the CDR3 is given as CASSLVVADTQYF. The DNA sequence follows: TGTGCCAGCAGCCTGGTGGTAGCAGATACGCAGTATTTT.